This T cell receptor beta chain emerged from a study of T cells after yellow fever vaccination. The study, taken as a whole, reports: Weaker in magnitude, the secondary response showed a faster peak on day 5 versus 15. Post-booster repertoires again held most primary-vaccination clones (about 96% CD4, 88% CD8).

TCRdb analysed the 5' RACE reads with MiXCR anew, one entry per CDR3 protein. Of 500,000 to 650,000 distinct CDR3 sequences listed, roughly an eighth are singletons. A remark on this clonotype: As yet, its antigen is unknown.

This CDR3 region has 16 residues. Germline V gene lookup returns CDR1 MNHEY and CDR2 SMNVEV (reference sequence). V lost 5 bases, J lost 3 bases, and 20 bases lay in between. The chain links TRBV27 to TRBJ2-7, with D unresolved. The TCR sequence derives from a man aged 25 to 40 who received the YFV17D yellow fever vaccine. Material: PBMCs, obtained on the day of the yellow fever booster vaccination. This CDR3 is CASSPYQFGRSYEQYF. In nucleotides, the CDR3 is TGTGCCAGCAGTCCGTACCAATTTGGCCGGAGCTACGAGCAGTACTTC.